The entry below gives a single T cell receptor beta chain sequence along with its context. The antigen is unknown. The unexposed donors gave CD4+ T cells in 2011-2018, prior to COVID-19. The cells were cultured for around ten days before CD4+ T cells were isolated. CDR1 and CDR2 from the germline V gene are SGHRS and YFSETQ. The trim removed 4 bases at V and 5 bases at J, leaving 5 bases unmatched. The CDR3 consists of 14 residues. The sample belongs to a study of CD4 T cells in relation to SARS-CoV-2 and coronaviruses. Study as a whole: TCR beta CDR3s were sequenced after roughly nine-day antigen culture of PBMCs. Study outcomes and limitations: This crossreactivity analysis covered spike protein alone, no other viral proteins.

Method: immunoSEQ multiplex PCR; TCRdb's copy keeps in-frame clones and lacks some. This repertoire shows roughly 31,000 clones, less than 80% found once; its top ten account for 9% to 15%. Sequenced input: CD4+ T cells from PBMCs, cultured in vitro. The TCR sequence derives from a human donor in good health. This chain uses TRBV5-1 with TRBJ1-5, with TRBD1 matching 8 bases. The CDR3 region is CASSPTGGDQPQHF. CDR3 nucleotide sequence: TGCGCCAGCAGCCCAACAGGGGGAGATCAGCCCCAGCATTTT.